The 4 T cell receptor beta chains below were found in one sample sequenced in a study of graft-versus-host responses after intestinal transplantation. This table comes from immunoSEQ multiplex PCR, and its TCRdb copy is limited to in-frame clones, with some not included. The profile shows approximately 16,000 clones, about 87% of them singletons. The material was PBMCs, obtained around 110 days after intestinal transplant. These receptors were collected from a human patient who received an intestinal transplant, so some T cells may come from the graft donor.

This clone was observed once. This chain links TRBV4-3 with TRBJ2-7; D is unclear. V was shortened by 0 bases and J by 0 bases, with 6 bases between the two germline ends. CDR3 size: 14 residues. CDR1 is LGHNA and CDR2 is YSLEER in the germline V gene. Here the CDR3 reads CASSQDTISYEQYF. As DNA, the CDR3 is TGCGCCAGCAGCCAAGACACCATCTCCTACGAGCAGTACTTC.

The chain recombines TRBV2 with TRBJ1-3; D is possibly TRBD1 (5 bases). The V gene lost 6 bases and the J gene lost 0 bases, with 9 bases spanning the gap. The CDR3 has 14 residues. Germline V gene lookup returns CDR1 SNHLY and CDR2 FYNNEI. The CDR3 is CASRGEPSGNTIYF. The CDR3 bases are TGTGCCAGCAGGGGGGAGCCCTCTGGAAACACCATATATTTT.

The rearrangement uses TRBV25-1 and TRBJ2-5, with D possibly being TRBD2 (5 bases). Germline CDR1 reads MGHDK; CDR2 reads SYGVNS. This CDR3 comprises 15 residues. The V end was cut by 2 bases, the J end by 5 bases, with 15 bases between. The CDR3 loop reads CASSEEGAGRETQYF. The CDR3 DNA reads as TGTGCCAGCAGTGAAGAGGGTGCGGGTCGTGAGACCCAGTACTTC.

This chain uses TRBV13 with TRBJ1-1; D unresolved. This CDR3 has 13 residues. Germline V gene data show CDR1 as PRHDT and CDR2 as FYEKMQ (reference sequence). Trimming removed 4 bases at V and 1 base at J, with 7 bases between. The chain's CDR3 is CASSSPGNTEAFF. CDR3 bases: TGTGCCAGCAGCTCGCCCGGGAACACTGAAGCTTTCTTT.